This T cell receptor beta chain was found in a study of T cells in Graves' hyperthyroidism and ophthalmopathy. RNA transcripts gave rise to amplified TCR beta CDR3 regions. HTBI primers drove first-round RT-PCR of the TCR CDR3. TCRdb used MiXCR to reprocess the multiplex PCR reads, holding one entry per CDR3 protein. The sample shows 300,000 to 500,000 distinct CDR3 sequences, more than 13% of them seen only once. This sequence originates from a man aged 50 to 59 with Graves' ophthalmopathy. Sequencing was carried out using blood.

The CDR3 sequence: CASSPETGKATEAFF. The CDR3 DNA is TGTGCCAGCAGCCCGGAGACAGGGAAGGCCACTGAAGCTTTCTTT. V is TRBV5-8 and J is TRBJ1-1; 7 nucleotides match TRBD1. The CDR3 contains 15 residues. Germline V gene lookup returns CDR1 SGHTS and CDR2 YDEGEE. Trimming removed 4 bases from V and 4 bases from J; junction bases left unmatched: 10.